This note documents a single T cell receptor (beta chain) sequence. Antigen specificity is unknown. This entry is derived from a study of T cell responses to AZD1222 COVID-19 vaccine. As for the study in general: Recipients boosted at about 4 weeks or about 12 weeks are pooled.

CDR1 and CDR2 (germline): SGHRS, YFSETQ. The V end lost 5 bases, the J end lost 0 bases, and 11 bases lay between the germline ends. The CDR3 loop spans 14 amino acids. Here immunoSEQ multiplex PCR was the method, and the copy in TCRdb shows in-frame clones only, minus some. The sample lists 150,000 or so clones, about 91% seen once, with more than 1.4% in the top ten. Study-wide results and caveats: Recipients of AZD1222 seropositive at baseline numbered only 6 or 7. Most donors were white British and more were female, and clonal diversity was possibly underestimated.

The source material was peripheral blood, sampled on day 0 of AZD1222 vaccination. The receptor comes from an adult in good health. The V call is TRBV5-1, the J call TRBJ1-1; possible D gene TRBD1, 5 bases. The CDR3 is CASRPDTLNTEAFF. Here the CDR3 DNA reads TGCGCCAGCAGGCCGGACACTCTGAACACTGAAGCTTTCTTT.